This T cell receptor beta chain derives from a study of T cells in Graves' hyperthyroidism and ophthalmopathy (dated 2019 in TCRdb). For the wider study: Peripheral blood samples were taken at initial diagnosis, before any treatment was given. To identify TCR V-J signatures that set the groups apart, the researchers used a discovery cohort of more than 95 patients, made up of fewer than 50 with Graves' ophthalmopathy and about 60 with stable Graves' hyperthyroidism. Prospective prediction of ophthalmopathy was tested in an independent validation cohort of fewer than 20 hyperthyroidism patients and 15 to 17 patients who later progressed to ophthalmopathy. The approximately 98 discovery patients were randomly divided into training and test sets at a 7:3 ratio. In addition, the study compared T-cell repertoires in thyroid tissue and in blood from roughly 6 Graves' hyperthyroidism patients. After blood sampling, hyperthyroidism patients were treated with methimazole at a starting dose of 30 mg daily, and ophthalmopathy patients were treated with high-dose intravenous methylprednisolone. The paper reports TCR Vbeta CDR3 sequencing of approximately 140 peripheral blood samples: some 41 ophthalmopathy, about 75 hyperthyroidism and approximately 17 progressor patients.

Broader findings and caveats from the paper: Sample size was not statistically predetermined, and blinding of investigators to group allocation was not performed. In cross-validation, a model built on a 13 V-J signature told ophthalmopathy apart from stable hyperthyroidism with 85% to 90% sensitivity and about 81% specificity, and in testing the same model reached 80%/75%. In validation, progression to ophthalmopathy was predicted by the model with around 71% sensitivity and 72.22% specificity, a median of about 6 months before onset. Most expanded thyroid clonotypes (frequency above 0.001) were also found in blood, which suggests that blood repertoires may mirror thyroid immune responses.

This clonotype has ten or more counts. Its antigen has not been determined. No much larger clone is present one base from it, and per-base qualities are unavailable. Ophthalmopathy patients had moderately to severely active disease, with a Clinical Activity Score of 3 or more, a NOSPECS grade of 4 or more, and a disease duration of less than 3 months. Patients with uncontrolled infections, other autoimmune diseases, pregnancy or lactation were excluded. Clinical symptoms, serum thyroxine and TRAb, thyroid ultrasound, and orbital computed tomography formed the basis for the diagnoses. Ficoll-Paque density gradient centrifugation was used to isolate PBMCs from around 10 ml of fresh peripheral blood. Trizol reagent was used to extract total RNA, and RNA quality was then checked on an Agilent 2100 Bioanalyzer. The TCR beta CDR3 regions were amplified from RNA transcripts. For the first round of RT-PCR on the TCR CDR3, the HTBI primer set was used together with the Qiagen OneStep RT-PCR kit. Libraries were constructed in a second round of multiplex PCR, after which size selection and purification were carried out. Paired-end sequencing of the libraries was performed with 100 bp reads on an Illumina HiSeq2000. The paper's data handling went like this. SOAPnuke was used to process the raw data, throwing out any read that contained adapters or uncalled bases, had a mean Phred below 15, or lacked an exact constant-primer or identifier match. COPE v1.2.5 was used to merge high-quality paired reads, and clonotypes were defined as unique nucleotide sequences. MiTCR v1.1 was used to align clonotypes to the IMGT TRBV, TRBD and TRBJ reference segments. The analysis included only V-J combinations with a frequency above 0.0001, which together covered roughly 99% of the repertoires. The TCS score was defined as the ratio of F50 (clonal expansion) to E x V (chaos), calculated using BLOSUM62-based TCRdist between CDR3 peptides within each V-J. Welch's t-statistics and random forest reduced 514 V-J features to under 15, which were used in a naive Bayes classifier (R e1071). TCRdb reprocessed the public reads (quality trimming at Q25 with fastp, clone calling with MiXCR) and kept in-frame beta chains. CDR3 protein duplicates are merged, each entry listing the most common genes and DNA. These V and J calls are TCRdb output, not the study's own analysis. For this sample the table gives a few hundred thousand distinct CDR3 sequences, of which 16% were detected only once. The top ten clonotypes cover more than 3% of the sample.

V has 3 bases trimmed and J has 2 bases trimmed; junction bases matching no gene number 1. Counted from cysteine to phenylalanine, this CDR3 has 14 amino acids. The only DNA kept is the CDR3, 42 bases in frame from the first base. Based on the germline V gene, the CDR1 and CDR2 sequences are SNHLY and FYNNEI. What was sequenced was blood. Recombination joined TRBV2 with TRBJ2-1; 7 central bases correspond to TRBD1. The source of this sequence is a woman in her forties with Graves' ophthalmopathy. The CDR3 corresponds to CASSDQGAYNEQFF. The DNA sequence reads TGTGCCAGCAGTGATCAGGGGGCCTACAATGAGCAGTTCTTC.